This T cell receptor beta chain was observed in a study of CXCR3-negative and CXCR3-positive naive CD8 T cells. Study-wide points: Much lower diversity was found in memory CD8+ cells, while both naive subsets had comparably high diversity. Cryopreservation partially decreased CXCR3 expression, and most assays used fresh PBMCs.

The CDR3 loop spans 16 amino acids. CDR1 and CDR2 (germline): SGDLS, YYNGEE. Concerning this clonotype: Its antigen is as yet unknown.

Via 5' RACE with UMI labels, TRB cDNA libraries were prepared. TCRdb reprocessed the 5' RACE reads and reports one entry per CDR3 protein, with no DNA. The sample data list approximately 40,000 distinct CDR3 sequences. V and J are TRBV9 and TRBJ2-4; with no DNA, the TCRdb D assignment of TRBD2 cannot be verified. The source is a human donor in good health. Some clones in this sample may be carry-over from other donors' samples. The sequencing input was memory CD8+ T cells from blood. The CDR3 spells CASGEGLAGDGNIQYF.